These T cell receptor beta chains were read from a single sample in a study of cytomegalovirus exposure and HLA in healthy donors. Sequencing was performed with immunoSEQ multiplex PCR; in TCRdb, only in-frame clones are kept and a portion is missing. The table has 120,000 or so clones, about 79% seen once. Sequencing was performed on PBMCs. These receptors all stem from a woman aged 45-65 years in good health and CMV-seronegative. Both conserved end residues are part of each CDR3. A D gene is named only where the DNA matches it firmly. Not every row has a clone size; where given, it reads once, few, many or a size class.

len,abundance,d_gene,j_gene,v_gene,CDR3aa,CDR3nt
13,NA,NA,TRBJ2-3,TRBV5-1,CASSFSSSDTQYF,TGCGCCAGCAGCTTTTCGTCGTCAGATACGCAGTATTTT
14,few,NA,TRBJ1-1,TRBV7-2,CASSLAGGNTEAFF,TGTGCCAGCAGCTTAGCTGGAGGGAACACTGAAGCTTTCTTT
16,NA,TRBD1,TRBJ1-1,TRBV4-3,CASSLGLRDRDPEAFF,TGCGCCAGCAGCCTCGGCCTCCGGGACAGGGACCCTGAAGCTTTCTTT
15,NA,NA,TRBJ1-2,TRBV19,CASSREGGANYGYTF,TGTGCCAGCAGTCGCGAAGGGGGGGCTAACTATGGCTACACCTTC
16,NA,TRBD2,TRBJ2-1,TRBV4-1,CASSQPTSGSYNEQFF,TGCGCCAGCAGCCAACCGACTAGCGGGAGTTACAATGAGCAGTTCTTC
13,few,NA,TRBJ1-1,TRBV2,CASNVEMNTEAFF,TGTGCCAGCAATGTCGAGATGAACACTGAAGCTTTCTTT
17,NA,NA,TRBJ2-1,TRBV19,CASSMTSGSDSYNEQFF,TGTGCCAGTAGTATGACGTCGGGGAGTGACTCCTACAATGAGCAGTTCTTC
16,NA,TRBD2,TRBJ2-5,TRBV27,CASSRTSGSVLETQYF,TGTGCCAGCAGCCGGACTAGCGGGAGCGTGCTGGAGACCCAGTACTTC
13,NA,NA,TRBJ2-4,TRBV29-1,CSVVWQATNIQYF,TGCAGCGTTGTTTGGCAGGCTACAAACATTCAGTACTTC
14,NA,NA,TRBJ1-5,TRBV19,CASSMVQAKQPQHF,TGTGCCAGTAGTATGGTACAGGCGAAGCAGCCCCAGCATTTT
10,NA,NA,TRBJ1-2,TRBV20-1,CSARSPVRTF,TGCAGTGCTAGGTCGCCGGTGCGGACCTTC
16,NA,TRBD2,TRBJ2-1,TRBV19,CASSPRAGGSYNEQFF,TGTGCCAGTAGTCCCAGAGCGGGAGGCTCCTACAATGAGCAGTTCTTC
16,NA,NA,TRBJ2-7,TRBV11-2,CASSWRDFTDPYEQYF,TGTGCCAGCAGCTGGAGGGACTTCACGGACCCCTACGAGCAGTACTTC
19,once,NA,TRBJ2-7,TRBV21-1,CASSNRNTRPGGRTYEQYF,TGTGCCAGCAGCAACCGGAACACCCGGCCCGGAGGTCGGACCTACGAGCAGTACTTC
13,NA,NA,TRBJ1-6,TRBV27,CASSFSRDSPLHF,TGTGCCAGCAGTTTCTCCAGGGATTCACCCCTCCACTTT
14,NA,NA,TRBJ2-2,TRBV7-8,CASSAGAAAGELFF,TGTGCCAGCAGCGCAGGGGCGGCCGCCGGGGAGCTGTTTTTT
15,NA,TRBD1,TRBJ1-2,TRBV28,CASSPTRQGRYGYTF,TGTGCCAGCAGCCCGACTCGACAGGGAAGATATGGCTACACCTTC
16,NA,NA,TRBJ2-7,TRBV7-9,CSSSLSFREPYHEQYF,TGTTCCAGCAGCTTATCATTCAGGGAACCCTACCACGAGCAGTACTTC
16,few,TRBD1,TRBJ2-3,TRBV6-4,CASSEEGGQGTDTQYF,TGTGCCAGCAGTGAAGAAGGGGGACAGGGCACAGATACGCAGTATTTT
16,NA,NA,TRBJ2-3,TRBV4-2,CASSQSTLATTDTQYF,TGTGCCAGCAGCCAAAGTACCCTAGCAACCACAGATACGCAGTATTTT
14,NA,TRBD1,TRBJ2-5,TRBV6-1,CASSQGDSQETQYF,TGTGCCAGCAGTCAGGGGGACAGTCAAGAGACCCAGTACTTC
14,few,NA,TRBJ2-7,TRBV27,CASSLSARSYEQYF,TGTGCCAGCAGTTTATCTGCGAGGAGCTACGAGCAGTACTTC
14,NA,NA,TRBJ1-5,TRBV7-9,CASSLVGNDQPQHF,TGTGCCAGCAGCTTAGTCGGGAACGATCAGCCCCAGCATTTT
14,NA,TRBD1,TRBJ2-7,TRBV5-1,CASRWGTGGGEQYF,TGCGCCAGCAGGTGGGGGACAGGGGGTGGCGAGCAGTACTTC
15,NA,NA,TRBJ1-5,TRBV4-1,CASSQDVSGNQPQHF,TGCGCCAGCAGCCAAGACGTTAGTGGCAATCAGCCCCAGCATTTT
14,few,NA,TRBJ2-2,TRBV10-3,CAISDLDSAGELFF,TGTGCCATCAGTGACCTGGACTCGGCCGGGGAGCTGTTTTTT
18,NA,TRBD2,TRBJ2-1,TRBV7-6,CASSLVSSSGRSYNEQFF,TGTGCCAGCAGCTTAGTATCGAGTAGCGGGAGATCCTACAATGAGCAGTTCTTC
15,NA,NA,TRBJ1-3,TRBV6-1,CASSEPEFPGNTIYF,TGTGCCAGCAGTGAACCGGAGTTTCCGGGAAACACCATATATTTT
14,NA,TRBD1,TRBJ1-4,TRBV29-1,CSVDLGQGGEKLFF,TGCAGCGTTGATTTGGGACAGGGAGGAGAAAAACTGTTTTTT
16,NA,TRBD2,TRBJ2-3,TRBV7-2,CASSPIDLAGGRGKYF,TGTGCCAGCAGCCCAATAGATCTAGCGGGAGGGCGAGGAAAGTATTTT
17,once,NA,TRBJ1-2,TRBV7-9,CSSSSEIRGNSGYGYTF,TGTTCCAGCAGCTCCGAGATCAGGGGAAATTCTGGCTATGGCTACACCTTC
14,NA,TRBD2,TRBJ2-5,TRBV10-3,CATGLAGTQETQYF,TGTGCCACCGGACTAGCGGGAACCCAAGAGACCCAGTACTTC
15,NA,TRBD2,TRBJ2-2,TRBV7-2,CASSSHGRGTGELFF,TGTGCCAGCAGCTCGCACGGGAGGGGCACCGGGGAGCTGTTTTTT
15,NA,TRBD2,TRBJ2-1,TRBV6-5,CASSYSREWNNEQFF,TGTGCCAGCAGTTACTCGCGGGAGTGGAACAATGAGCAGTTCTTC
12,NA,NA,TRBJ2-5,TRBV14,CASSQDTKTQYF,TGTGCCAGCAGCCAAGATACAAAGACCCAGTACTTC
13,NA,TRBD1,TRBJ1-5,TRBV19,CASSTDRGQPQHF,TGTGCTAGTAGTACCGACAGGGGTCAGCCCCAGCATTTT
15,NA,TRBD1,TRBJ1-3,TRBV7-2,CASSLVTGWENTIYF,TGTGCCAGCAGCTTAGTGACAGGGTGGGAAAACACCATATATTTT
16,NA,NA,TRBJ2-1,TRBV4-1,CASSPSETGYYNEQFF,TGCGCCAGCAGCCCCTCGGAGACCGGTTACTACAATGAGCAGTTCTTC
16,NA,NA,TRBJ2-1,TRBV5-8,CASKLTGTVVYNEQFF,TGTGCCAGCAAATTGACCGGGACTGTGGTTTACAATGAGCAGTTCTTC
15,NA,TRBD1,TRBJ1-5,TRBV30,CAWSVTGTGTWPQHF,TGTGCCTGGAGTGTAACCGGGACAGGGACATGGCCCCAGCATTTT
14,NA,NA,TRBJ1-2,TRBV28,CASSPPTNNYGYTF,TGTGCCAGCAGTCCGCCAACAAACAACTATGGCTACACCTTC
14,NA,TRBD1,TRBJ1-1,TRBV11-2,CASSWGQSNTEAFF,TGTGCCAGCAGCTGGGGACAGAGTAACACTGAAGCTTTCTTT
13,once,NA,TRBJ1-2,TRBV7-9,CASSLGQYYGYTF,TGTGCCAGCAGCTTAGGGCAGTACTATGGCTACACCTTC
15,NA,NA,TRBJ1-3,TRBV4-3,CASSQDRASGNTIYF,TGCGCCAGCAGCCAAGATAGAGCCTCTGGAAACACCATATATTTT
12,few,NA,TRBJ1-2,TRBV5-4,CASSLDRYGYTF,TGTGCCAGCAGCTTGGACAGATATGGCTACACCTTC
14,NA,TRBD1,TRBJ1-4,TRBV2,CASSWKGADEKLFF,TGTGCCAGCAGCTGGAAGGGGGCAGACGAAAAACTGTTTTTT
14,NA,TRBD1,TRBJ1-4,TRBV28,CATKTGGTNEKLFF,TGTGCCACCAAAACAGGGGGCACTAATGAAAAACTGTTTTTT
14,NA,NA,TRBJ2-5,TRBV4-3,CASSQDRYWETQYF,TGCGCCAGCAGCCAAGATCGGTATTGGGAGACCCAGTACTTC
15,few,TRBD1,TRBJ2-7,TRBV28,CASSFTGQGLYEQYF,TGTGCCAGCAGTTTTACTGGACAGGGGCTCTACGAGCAGTACTTC
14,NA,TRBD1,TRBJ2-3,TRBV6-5,CASRTGGGTDTQYF,TGTGCCAGCAGGACAGGGGGAGGCACAGATACGCAGTATTTT
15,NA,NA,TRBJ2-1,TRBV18,CASSAGTGGNNEQFF,TGTGCCAGCTCAGCCGGGACCGGAGGGAACAATGAGCAGTTCTTC
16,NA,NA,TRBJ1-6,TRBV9,CASSVDVSSYNSPLHF,TGTGCCAGCAGCGTAGATGTGAGCTCCTATAATTCACCCCTCCACTTT
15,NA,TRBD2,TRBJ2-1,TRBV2,CASSVAGERYNEQFF,TGTGCCAGCAGTGTAGCGGGAGAACGCTACAATGAGCAGTTCTTC
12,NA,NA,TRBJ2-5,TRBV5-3,CARSQFVETQYF,TGTGCCAGAAGCCAATTTGTAGAGACCCAGTACTTC
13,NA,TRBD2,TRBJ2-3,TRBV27,CASSSLAGDTQYF,TGTGCCAGCAGTTCTCTAGCGGGAGATACGCAGTATTTT
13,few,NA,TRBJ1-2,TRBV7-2,CASSLYSDYGYTF,TGTGCCAGCAGCCTATATAGCGACTATGGCTACACCTTC